This T cell receptor beta chain was recorded in a study of T cells in narcolepsy. General study findings and limits: HCRT-specific and TRIB2-specific autoreactive clonotypes appeared among same-patient CSF and blood CD4+ clonotypes.

The assay was immunoSEQ multiplex PCR, and TCRdb's table has in-frame clones only and misses some. The top ten clones hold more than 0.9% of a sample with 27,000 or so clones, 82% of them seen once. The CDR3 has 14 amino acids. Germline CDR1 is SGHTS and CDR2 is YDEGEE. Trimming stripped 6 bases from V and 1 base from J, with 11 bases between. For this clone: Its antigen is undetermined.

The chain carries TRBV5-8 and TRBJ2-1, with unresolved D. This TCR came from a human donor with narcolepsy. The sample consisted of CD45RA- memory CD4+ T cells from PBMCs. For the CDR3, the DNA is TGTGCCAGCACCGTAGATCTTTCCTACAATGAGCAGTTCTTC. It encodes CASTVDLSYNEQFF.